The 19 T cell receptor beta chains reported below all come from one sample, sequenced in a study of technical replicates of blood from a handful of donors. The repertoire was sequenced with immunoSEQ multiplex PCR; TCRdb's copy has only in-frame clones and lacks some. The sample includes tens of thousands of clones, 85% to 95% of them seen just once. Source material: PBMCs. The receptors derive from a human donor in good health. Some clones in this sample may be carry-over from other donors' samples.

The V and J genes are TRBV19 and TRBJ1-5; D gene uncertain. Germline values: CDR1 LNHDA, CDR2 SQIVND (reference sequence). The length of the CDR3 is 13 residues. Trimming left V 7 bases short and J 0 bases short, with 7 bases between. CDR3 residues: CASNGFSNQPQHF. CDR3 sequence (DNA): TGTGCCAGTAACGGGTTTAGCAATCAGCCCCAGCATTTT.

This clone was detected only once. This chain links TRBV11-2 with TRBJ2-7; 9 nucleotides agree with TRBD1. V was clipped by 4 bases and J by 3 bases; unmatched bases: 1. Germline V gene data show CDR1 as SGHAT and CDR2 as FQNNGV. The CDR3 is 13 amino acids. Written as DNA, the CDR3 is TGTGCCAGCAGCTGGGACAGGGACTACGAGCAGTACTTC. Translation: CASSWDRDYEQYF.

This chain joins TRBV18 and TRBJ1-5, with D possibly matching TRBD1 (5 bases). CDR3 length equals 16 residues. The V gene lost 3 bases and the J gene lost 0 bases, with 12 bases spanning the gap. CDR1 KGHSH and CDR2 LQKENI come from the germline V gene. The DNA of the CDR3 is TGTGCCAGCTCACCGGGGGGGAGTAATAGCAATCAGCCCCAGCATTTT. Translated: CASSPGGSNSNQPQHF.

The chain joins TRBV29-1 to TRBJ2-2; 7 nucleotides align to TRBD1. Germline CDR1 is SQVTM and CDR2 is ANQGSEA. This CDR3 is built from 16 residues. The J segment lost 0 bases and the V segment lost 0 bases, leaving 4 bases of the junction unmatched. The CDR3 sequence is CSVEDRQGSNTGELFF. CDR3 coding DNA: TGCAGCGTTGAAGATCGACAGGGCTCGAACACCGGGGAGCTGTTTTTT.

V and J are TRBV30 and TRBJ1-1, with TRBD1 matching 9 bases. CDR1 is GTSNPN, CDR2 SVGIG, per germline (reference sequence). The CDR3 consists of 14 residues. J lost 5 bases, V lost 3 bases, and 7 bases had no gene match. The CDR3 nucleotides are TGTGCCTGGAGCATTACAGGGGGCAAAACTGAAGCTTTCTTT. Translating gives CAWSITGGKTEAFF.

The chain employs TRBV5-5 and TRBJ1-5, with a tentative D call TRBD1 (6 bases). The germline V gene encodes CDR1 SGHKS and CDR2 YYEKEE (reference sequence). CDR3 length: 16 residues. Between the trimmed V and J ends, which lost 4 bases and 0 bases, there was a span of 14 bases. The CDR3 sequence: CASSRGDTSSNQPQHF. For the CDR3, the DNA is TGTGCCAGCAGCCGAGGGGACACCTCTAGCAATCAGCCCCAGCATTTT.

This rearrangement joins TRBV5-4 to TRBJ1-3, with TRBD1 identical over 7 bases. Trimming cost V 3 bases and J 3 bases; bases outside gene matches: 3. From germline, CDR1 is SGHNT and CDR2 YYREEE (reference sequence). This CDR3 is built from 14 residues. CDR3 nucleotide sequence: TGTGCCAGCAGCTCGGGACAGCTTGGAAACACCATATATTTT. Its protein is CASSSGQLGNTIYF.

This clone was recorded once. The V gene is TRBV5-4, the J gene TRBJ2-7; 9 bases align to TRBD1. The ends lost 3 bases at V and 5 bases at J; junction bases unmatched: 9. Germline lookup yields CDR1 SGHNT and CDR2 YYREEE (reference sequence). The CDR3 length is 15 residues. The CDR3 loop is CASSSPGQGRDEQYF. The DNA for the CDR3 is TGTGCCAGCAGCTCCCCGGGACAGGGCCGGGACGAGCAGTACTTC.

The sample holds one count of this clone. This chain connects TRBV13 to TRBJ1-4; weak D call: TRBD1 (6 bases). V dropped 5 bases and J dropped 7 bases, with 11 bases sitting between them. CDR1 and CDR2 (germline): PRHDT, FYEKMQ (reference sequence). This CDR3 spans 13 amino acids. The CDR3 is CASSTARGEKLFF. Here the CDR3 DNA reads TGTGCCAGCAGCACCGCCAGGGGTGAAAAACTGTTTTTT.

The J gene is TRBJ1-6, the V gene TRBV18; 7 bases are shared with TRBD1. The CDR3 is made up of 15 amino acids. CDR1 and CDR2 (germline): KGHSH, LQKENI. V trimming: 9 bases; J trimming: 8 bases; junction bases outside the gene matches: 13. CDR3 sequence: CASSTGTADYSPLHF. The CDR3 coding sequence is TGTGCCAGTTCTACAGGGACAGCCGATTATTCACCCCTCCACTTT.

The CDR3 sequence is CASSRQQGVDEQFF. Here the CDR3 DNA reads TGTGCCAGCAGCAGGCAACAGGGGGTCGATGAGCAGTTCTTC. The chain combines TRBV5-4 with TRBJ2-1, with 8 nucleotides matching TRBD1. Germline V gene sequence: CDR1 SGHNT, CDR2 YYREEE (reference sequence). The CDR3 spans 14 residues. The trim removed 4 bases at V and 8 bases at J, leaving 8 bases unmatched.

This chain connects TRBV14 to TRBJ2-7; D is uncertain. In germline, CDR1 is SGHDN, CDR2 FVKESK. This CDR3 comprises 11 residues. V was cut by 5 bases and J by 6 bases, with 8 bases left in between. DNA of the CDR3: TGTGCCAGCAGCTCGGGTCCCGAGCAGTACTTC. Translation: CASSSGPEQYF.

V and J are TRBV28 and TRBJ2-5, with D possibly being TRBD1 (6 bases). Germline CDR1 reads MDHEN; CDR2 reads SYDVKM. V dropped 6 bases and J dropped 5 bases, with 10 bases sitting between them. The CDR3 sequence is 12 residues long. The chain's CDR3 is CASSHREETQYF. The DNA for the CDR3 is TGTGCCAGCAGCCACAGGGAGGAGACCCAGTACTTC.

This chain uses TRBV6-1 with TRBJ1-5; 9 positions match TRBD1. The germline V gene has CDR1 MNHNS and CDR2 SASEGT. J lost 11 bases, V lost 5 bases, and 4 bases had no gene match. This CDR3 is 12 amino acids long. Written as DNA, the CDR3 is TGTGCCAGCAGTCCCGGGACAGGGTCCCAGCATTTT. It yields the protein CASSPGTGSQHF.

This rearrangement joins TRBV6-1 to TRBJ1-6; D not resolved. CDR3 length: 12 amino acids. Between the trimmed V and J ends, which lost 2 bases and 8 bases, there was a span of 4 bases. The germline V gene encodes CDR1 MNHNS and CDR2 SASEGT. CDR3 DNA: TGTGCCAGCAGTGAACCGTATTCACCCCTCCACTTT. This codes for CASSEPYSPLHF.

The gene calls are TRBV4-1 and TRBJ2-7; D perhaps matches TRBD1 (5 bases). This CDR3 is 17 amino acids long. Deletions cut 2 bases from V and 0 bases from J, with 17 bases between. CDR1 is MGHRA and CDR2 is YSYEKL in the germline V gene. CDR3 in DNA: TGCGCCAGCAGCCAAAGGGGATTACCTGACAGCTCCTACGAGCAGTACTTC. It specifies CASSQRGLPDSSYEQYF.

The chain has TRBV4-3 and TRBJ2-3; D may be TRBD2 (6 bases). V shed 1 base and J shed 2 bases, with 10 bases lying between them. The CDR3 contains 15 residues. Germline V CDR1 and CDR2: LGHNA, YSLEER. DNA for the CDR3: TGCGCCAGCAGCCAAGGGAGGGCTTTCACAGATACGCAGTATTTT. This gives the protein CASSQGRAFTDTQYF.

The chain is built from TRBV6-1 and TRBJ2-5; 7 bases are shared with TRBD2. The CDR3 runs to 14 residues. Germline CDR1 reads MNHNS; CDR2 reads SASEGT. With 7 bases clipped from V and 5 bases from J, the junction kept 10 bases outside the gene matches. CDR3 region: CASTGWGGGETQYF. CDR3 in DNA: TGTGCCAGCACTGGGTGGGGGGGAGGGGAGACCCAGTACTTC.

The genes are TRBV29-1 and TRBJ1-1; 7 nucleotides match TRBD1. This CDR3 has 13 residues. Unmatched junction bases numbered 9, after V lost 7 bases and J lost 4 bases. The germline gives CDR1 SQVTM, CDR2 ANQGSEA. The chain's CDR3 is CSGSTGYGTEAFF. As DNA, the CDR3 is TGCAGCGGATCGACAGGGTATGGCACTGAAGCTTTCTTT.